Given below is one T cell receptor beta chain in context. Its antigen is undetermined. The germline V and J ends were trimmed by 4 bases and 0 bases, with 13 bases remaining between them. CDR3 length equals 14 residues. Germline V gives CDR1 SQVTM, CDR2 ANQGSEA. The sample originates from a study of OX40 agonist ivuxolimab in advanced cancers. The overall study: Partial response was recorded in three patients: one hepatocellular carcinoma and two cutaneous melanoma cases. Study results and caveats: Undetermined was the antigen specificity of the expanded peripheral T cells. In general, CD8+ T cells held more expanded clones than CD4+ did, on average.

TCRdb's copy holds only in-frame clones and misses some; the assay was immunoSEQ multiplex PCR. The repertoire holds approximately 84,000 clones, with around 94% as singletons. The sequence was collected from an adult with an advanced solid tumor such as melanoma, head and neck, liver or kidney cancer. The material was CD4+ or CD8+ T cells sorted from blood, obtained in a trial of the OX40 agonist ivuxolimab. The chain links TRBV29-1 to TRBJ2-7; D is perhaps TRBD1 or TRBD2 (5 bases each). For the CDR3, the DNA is TGCAGCGTTGGGGGACCTACTAGCTCCTACGAGCAGTACTTC. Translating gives CSVGGPTSSYEQYF.